Given below is one TCR beta chain in context. This specimen belongs to a study of T cell changes during pregnancy in multiple sclerosis. The germline gives CDR1 SGHKS, CDR2 YYEKEE (reference sequence). The CDR3 length is 14 residues. Trimming at V came to 4 bases and at J to 3 bases, leaving 4 bases not matched to a gene. Sequenced by immunoSEQ multiplex PCR; TCRdb stores in-frame clones only, minus some. The sample includes 40,000 to 60,000 clones, 75% to 90% of them seen just once. The chain joins TRBV5-5 to TRBJ2-1, with 7 bases that match TRBD2. The specimen was peripheral blood, collected in the first trimester of pregnancy. This TCR came from a female donor in good health, enrolled as a control in a pregnancy study. CDR3 in amino acids: CASSPGGGYNEQFF. CDR3 DNA sequence: TGTGCCAGCAGCCCAGGCGGGGGCTACAATGAGCAGTTCTTC. Full variable domain (rest looked up from reference TRBV5-5 and TRBJ2-1): DAGVTQSPTHLIKTRGQQVTLRCSPISGHKSVSWYQQVLGQGPQFIFQYYEKEERGRGNFPDRFSARQFPNYSSELNVNALLLGDSALYLCASSPGGGYNEQFFGPGTRLTVL.